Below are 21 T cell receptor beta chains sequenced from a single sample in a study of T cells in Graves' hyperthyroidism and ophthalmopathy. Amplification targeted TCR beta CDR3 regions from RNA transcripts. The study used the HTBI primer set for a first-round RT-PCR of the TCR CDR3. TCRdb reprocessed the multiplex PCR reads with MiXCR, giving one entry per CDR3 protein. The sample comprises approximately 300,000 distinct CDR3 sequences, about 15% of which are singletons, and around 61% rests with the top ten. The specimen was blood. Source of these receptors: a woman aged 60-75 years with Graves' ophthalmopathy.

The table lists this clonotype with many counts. In DNA form, the CDR3 reads TGTGCCAGCACCAGGACAGGGTACTACGAGCAGTACTTC. Amino acid sequence: CASTRTGYYEQYF. This chain connects TRBV6-2 or TRBV6-3 to TRBJ2-7, with 8 bases identical to TRBD1. CDR3 length: 13 amino acids. V lost 7 bases, J lost 3 bases, and 5 bases stayed unmatched. The V gene's germline CDR1 is MNHEY and CDR2 SVGEGT.

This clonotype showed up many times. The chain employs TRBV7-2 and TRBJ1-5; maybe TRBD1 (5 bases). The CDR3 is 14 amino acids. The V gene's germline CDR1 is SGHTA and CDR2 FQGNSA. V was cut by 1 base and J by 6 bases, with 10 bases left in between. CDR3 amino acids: CASSLVLGLQPQHF. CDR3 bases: TGTGCCAGCAGCTTAGTTCTGGGACTTCAGCCCCAGCATTTT.

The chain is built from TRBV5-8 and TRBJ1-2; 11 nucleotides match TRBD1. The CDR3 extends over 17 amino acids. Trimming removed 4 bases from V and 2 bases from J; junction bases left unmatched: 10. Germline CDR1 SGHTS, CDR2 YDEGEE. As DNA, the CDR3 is TGTGCCAGCAGCCGGGATCTTGGGACAGGGGGAAACTATGGCTACACCTTC. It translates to CASSRDLGTGGNYGYTF.

The CDR3 region has the DNA TGTGCCAGCAGCTCATATACCGGGGTCCAAGAGACCCAGTACTTC. Protein sequence: CASSSYTGVQETQYF. The genes are TRBV5-6 and TRBJ2-5; possibly TRBD2 for D (5 bases). CDR1 is SGHDT and CDR2 is YYEEEE in the germline V gene. CDR3 size: 15 residues. V lost 3 bases and J lost 1, with 13 bases in between.

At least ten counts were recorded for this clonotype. For the CDR3, the DNA is TGTGCCAGCAGCTTAGAGGCTGGACAGGCCTACAATGAGCAGTTCTTC. This sequence encodes CASSLEAGQAYNEQFF. The rearrangement uses TRBV7-2 and TRBJ2-1; 7 bases are shared with TRBD1. Trimming cost V 1 base and J 2 bases; bases outside gene matches: 5. The CDR3 runs to 16 residues. From germline, CDR1 is SGHTA and CDR2 FQGNSA.

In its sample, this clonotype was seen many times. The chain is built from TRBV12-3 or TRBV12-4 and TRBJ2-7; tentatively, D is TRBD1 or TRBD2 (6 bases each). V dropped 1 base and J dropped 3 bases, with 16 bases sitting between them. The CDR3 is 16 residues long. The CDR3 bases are TGTGCCAGCAGTTTAGTGGGGGGACACCAGATCTACGAGCAGTACTTC. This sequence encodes CASSLVGGHQIYEQYF.

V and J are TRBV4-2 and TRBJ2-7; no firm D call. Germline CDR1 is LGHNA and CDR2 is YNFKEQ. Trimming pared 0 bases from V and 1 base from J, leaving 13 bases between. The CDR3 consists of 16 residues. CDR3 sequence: CASSQDLWPASYEQYF. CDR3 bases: TGTGCCAGCAGCCAAGACCTTTGGCCGGCATCCTACGAGCAGTACTTC.

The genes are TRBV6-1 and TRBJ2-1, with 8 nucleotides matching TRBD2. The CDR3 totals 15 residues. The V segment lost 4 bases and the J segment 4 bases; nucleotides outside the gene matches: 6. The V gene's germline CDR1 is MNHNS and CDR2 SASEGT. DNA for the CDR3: TGTGCCAGCAGTGGTAGACTAGCGCAGTACAATGAGCAGTTCTTC. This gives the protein CASSGRLAQYNEQFF.

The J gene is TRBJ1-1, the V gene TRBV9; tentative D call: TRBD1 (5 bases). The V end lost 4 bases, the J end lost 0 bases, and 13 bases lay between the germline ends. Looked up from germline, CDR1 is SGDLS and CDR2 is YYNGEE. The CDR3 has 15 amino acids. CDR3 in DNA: TGTGCCAGCAGCTCCCGGGGGATCATGAACACTGAAGCTTTCTTT. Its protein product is CASSSRGIMNTEAFF.

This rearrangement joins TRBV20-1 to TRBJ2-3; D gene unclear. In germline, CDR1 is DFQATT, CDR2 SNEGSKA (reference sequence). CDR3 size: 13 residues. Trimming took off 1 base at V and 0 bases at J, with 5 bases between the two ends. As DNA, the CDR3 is TGCAGTGCTAGAGCGGCTAGCACAGATACGCAGTATTTT. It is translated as CSARAASTDTQYF.

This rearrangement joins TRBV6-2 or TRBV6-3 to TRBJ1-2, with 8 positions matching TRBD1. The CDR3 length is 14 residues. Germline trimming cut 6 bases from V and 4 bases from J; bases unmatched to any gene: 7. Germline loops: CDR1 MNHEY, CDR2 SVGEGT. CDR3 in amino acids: CASRGTGGSYGYTF. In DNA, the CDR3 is TGTGCCAGCAGGGGGACAGGAGGTTCCTATGGCTACACCTTC.

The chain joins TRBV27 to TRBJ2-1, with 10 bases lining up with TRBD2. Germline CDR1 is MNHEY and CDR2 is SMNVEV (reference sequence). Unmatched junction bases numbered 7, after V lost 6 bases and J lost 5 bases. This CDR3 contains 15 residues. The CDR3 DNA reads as TGTGCCAGCAGCCTCGGGACTAGCGTAGACAATGAGCAGTTCTTC. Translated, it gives CASSLGTSVDNEQFF.

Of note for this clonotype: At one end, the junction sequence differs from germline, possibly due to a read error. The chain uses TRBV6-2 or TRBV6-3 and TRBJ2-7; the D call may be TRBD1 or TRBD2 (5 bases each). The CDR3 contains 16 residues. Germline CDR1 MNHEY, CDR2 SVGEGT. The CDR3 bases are TGTGCCAGCAGCGTGATTGGGGGTGGAAGGACCTACGAGCAATACTTC. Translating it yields CASSVIGGGRTYEQYF.

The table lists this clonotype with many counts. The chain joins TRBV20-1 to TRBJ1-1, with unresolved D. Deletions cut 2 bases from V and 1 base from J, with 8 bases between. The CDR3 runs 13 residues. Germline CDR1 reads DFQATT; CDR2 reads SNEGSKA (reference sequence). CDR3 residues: CSARPRWNTEAFF. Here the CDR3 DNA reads TGCAGTGCTAGACCCCGGTGGAACACTGAAGCTTTCTTT.

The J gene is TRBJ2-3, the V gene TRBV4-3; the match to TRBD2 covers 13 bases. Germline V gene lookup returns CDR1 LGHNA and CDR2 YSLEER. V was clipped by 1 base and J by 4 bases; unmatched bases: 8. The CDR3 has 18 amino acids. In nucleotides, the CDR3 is TGCGCCAGCAGCCAAGCCGGGACTAGCGGGGTAGCCCCAGATACGCAGTATTTT. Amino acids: CASSQAGTSGVAPDTQYF.

CDR3: CASSPGAHQPQHF. CDR3 nucleotide sequence: TGTGCCAGCAGCCCTGGGGCTCATCAGCCCCAGCATTTT. The chain links TRBV4-2 to TRBJ1-5, with a possible D match to TRBD1 (5 bases). CDR3 length: 13 residues. Trimming removed 4 bases from V and 5 bases from J, with 9 bases in between. Germline CDR1 is LGHNA and CDR2 is YNFKEQ.

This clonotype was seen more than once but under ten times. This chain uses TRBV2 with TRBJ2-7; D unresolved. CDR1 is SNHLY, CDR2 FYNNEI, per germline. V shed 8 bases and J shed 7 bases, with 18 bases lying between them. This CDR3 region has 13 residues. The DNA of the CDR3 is TGTGCCAGCGGGTATATGTCAGGCCGAGAGCAGTACTTC. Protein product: CASGYMSGREQYF.

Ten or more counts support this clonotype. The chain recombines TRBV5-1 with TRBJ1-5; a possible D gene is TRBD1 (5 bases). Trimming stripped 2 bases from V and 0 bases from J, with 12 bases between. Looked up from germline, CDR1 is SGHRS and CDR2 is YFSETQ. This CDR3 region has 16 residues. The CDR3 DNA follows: TGCGCCAGCAGCTTCGGCGGACACAATAGCAATCAGCCCCAGCATTTT. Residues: CASSFGGHNSNQPQHF.

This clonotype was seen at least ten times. CDR3 bases: TGTGCCAGCAGCCCCCAGACAGGGCATACCGGGGAGCTGTTTTTT. Protein: CASSPQTGHTGELFF. The rearrangement links TRBV7-9 to TRBJ2-2; 7 bases fit TRBD1. Germline V gene data show CDR1 as SEHNR and CDR2 as FQNEAQ (reference sequence). The CDR3 runs 15 residues. Trimming at V came to 5 bases and at J to 5 bases, leaving 8 bases not matched to a gene.

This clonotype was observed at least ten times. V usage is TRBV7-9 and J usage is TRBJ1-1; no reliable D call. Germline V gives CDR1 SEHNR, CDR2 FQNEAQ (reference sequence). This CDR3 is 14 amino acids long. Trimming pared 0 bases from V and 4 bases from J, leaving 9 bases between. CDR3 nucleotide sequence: TGTGCCAGCAGCTTAGCGTTTGCACGCACTGAAGCTTTCTTT. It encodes CASSLAFARTEAFF.

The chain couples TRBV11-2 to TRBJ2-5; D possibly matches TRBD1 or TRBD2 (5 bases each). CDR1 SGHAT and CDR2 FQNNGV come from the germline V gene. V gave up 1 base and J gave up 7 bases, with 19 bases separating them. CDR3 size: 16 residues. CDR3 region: CASSLVIGARTGTQYF. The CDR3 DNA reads TGTGCCAGCAGCTTAGTAATCGGGGCCCGAACGGGGACCCAGTACTTC.